These 15 T cell receptor beta chains were all obtained from the same sample, sequenced in a study of T cells in Graves' hyperthyroidism and ophthalmopathy. Authors of the study amplified TCR beta CDR3 regions from RNA transcripts. An initial round of RT-PCR targeting the TCR CDR3 relied on the HTBI primer set. MiXCR, applied by TCRdb to the multiplex PCR reads, yields one record per CDR3 protein. The sample lists about 360,000 distinct CDR3 sequences, over 10% occurring once. The sequencing input was blood. Source of these receptors: a young woman with Graves' hyperthyroidism.

This chain links TRBV20-1 with TRBJ2-1; D may be TRBD1 or TRBD2 (6 bases each). Trimming left V 5 bases short and J 4 bases short, with 18 bases between. Germline assignment: CDR1 DFQATT and CDR2 SNEGSKA (reference sequence). This CDR3 region has 15 residues. CDR3 nucleotides: TGCAGTGCTGGACGTCCGGGGGCACGGTACAATGAGCAGTTCTTC. Translating it yields CSAGRPGARYNEQFF.

This clonotype has at least ten counts. The V call is TRBV6-2 or TRBV6-3, the J call TRBJ2-5; weak D call: TRBD1 (6 bases). The CDR3 contains 15 residues. The germline V gene has CDR1 MNHEY and CDR2 SVGEGT. The V gene lost 6 bases and the J gene lost 5 bases, with 19 bases spanning the gap. In DNA, the CDR3 is TGTGCCAGCAGATCCCCGGGACACCCCTCCGAGACCCAGTACTTC. Protein product: CASRSPGHPSETQYF.

Regarding this clonotype: A much larger clone sits a single nucleotide away, making a read error possible. The gene calls are TRBV6-5 and TRBJ1-6; D is possibly TRBD1 (5 bases). Germline CDR1 and CDR2: MNHEY and SVGAGI. V was trimmed by 4 bases and J by 9 bases, leaving 16 bases between them. The CDR3 runs 15 residues. CDR3 DNA sequence: TGTGCCAGCAGTTCACACGGAGGGGTGCCTTCACCCCTCCACTTT. Encoded protein: CASSSHGGVPSPLHF.

This clonotype was counted at least ten times. The chain has TRBV12-3 or TRBV12-4 and TRBJ1-1, with D unclear. V was shortened by 6 bases and J by 0 bases, with 8 bases between the two germline ends. This CDR3 region has 13 residues. The CDR3, as DNA: TGTGCCAGCAGCACAGAGATGAACACTGAAGCTTTCTTT. Amino acids: CASSTEMNTEAFF.

This clonotype came up many times. This chain uses TRBV2 with TRBJ1-5, with D perhaps matching TRBD1 (5 bases). Germline-derived CDR1 and CDR2 are SNHLY and FYNNEI. V was clipped by 3 bases and J by 4 bases, with 13 bases between them. The CDR3 covers 15 residues. This CDR3 reads CASSDWGEKNQPQHF. DNA for the CDR3: TGTGCCAGCAGTGACTGGGGGGAGAAGAATCAGCCCCAGCATTTT.

This clonotype was found many times. The genes are TRBV7-6 and TRBJ2-1, with D possibly called TRBD1 or TRBD2 (5 bases each). CDR1 and CDR2 from the germline V gene are SGHVS and FNYEAQ. The germline V and J ends were trimmed by 0 bases and 0 bases, with 15 bases remaining between them. The CDR3 contains 18 residues. The CDR3 DNA reads as TGTGCCAGCAGCTTAGCCCCCCCGGGGCCGAGCTCCTACAATGAGCAGTTCTTC. Its translation is CASSLAPPGPSSYNEQFF.

This clonotype showed up many times. V is TRBV2 and J is TRBJ1-3; the D gene is possibly TRBD1 (6 bases). Looked up from germline, CDR1 is SNHLY and CDR2 is FYNNEI. Trimming left V 7 bases short and J 2 bases short, with 9 bases between. CDR3 length equals 13 residues. CDR3 protein: CASTKGAGNTIYF. The CDR3 bases are TGTGCCAGCACAAAGGGGGCTGGAAACACCATATATTTT. Full variable domain (remainder filled in from reference TRBV2 and TRBJ1-3): EPEVTQTPSHQVTQMGQEVILRCVPISNHLYFYWYRQILGQKVEFLVSFYNNEISEKSEIFDDQFSVERPDGSNFTLKIRSTKLEDSAMYFCASTKGAGNTIYFGEGSWLTVV.

The chain couples TRBV15 to TRBJ1-2; TRBD1 aligns across 10 bases. This CDR3 is built from 14 residues. CDR1 is LNHNV, CDR2 YYDKDF, per germline (reference sequence). Trimming removed 5 bases from V and 5 bases from J; junction bases left unmatched: 5. CDR3 region: CATSGRDRGYGYTF. In nucleotides, the CDR3 is TGTGCCACCAGCGGCCGGGACAGGGGTTATGGCTACACCTTC.

This clonotype has a count of ten or more. The chain has TRBV7-8 and TRBJ2-1, with D perhaps being TRBD1 or TRBD2 (5 bases each). The CDR3 runs to 15 residues. V was shortened by 0 bases and J by 8 bases, with 14 bases between the two germline ends. Germline V gene sequence: CDR1 SGHVS, CDR2 FQNEAQ. The CDR3 loop is CASSLAGDVLDEQFF. CDR3 nucleotide sequence: TGTGCCAGCAGCTTAGCGGGGGACGTTCTTGATGAGCAGTTCTTC.

The sample holds a few counts of this clonotype. V and J are TRBV28 and TRBJ1-6; maybe TRBD1 (5 bases). Deletions cut 6 bases from V and 0 bases from J, with 12 bases between. Germline assignment: CDR1 MDHEN and CDR2 SYDVKM. This CDR3 comprises 16 residues. The CDR3 sequence: CASSPGTDSYNSPLHF. The CDR3 DNA sequence: TGTGCCAGCAGCCCCGGGACGGACTCCTATAATTCACCCCTCCACTTT.

This clonotype was detected ten times or more. The chain has TRBV5-1 and TRBJ2-2; D gene uncertain. Germline V lookup: CDR1 SGHRS, CDR2 YFSETQ. This CDR3 is built from 15 residues. The germline V and J ends were trimmed by 2 bases and 0 bases, with 8 bases remaining between them. DNA of the CDR3: TGCGCCAGCAGCTTCAGTCTAGCGAACACCGGGGAGCTGTTTTTT. Its protein product is CASSFSLANTGELFF.

This clonotype appeared a few times. The chain has TRBV20-1 and TRBJ1-3, with unresolved D. This CDR3 spans 15 amino acids. Trimming took 0 bases from V and 2 from J, leaving 11 bases between them. The germline V gene has CDR1 DFQATT and CDR2 SNEGSKA (reference sequence). The CDR3 here is CSARDPKSPGNTIYF. The CDR3 DNA reads as TGCAGTGCTAGAGACCCGAAGAGCCCTGGAAACACCATATATTTT.

This clonotype was found a few times. Being one base from a much bigger clone, this may be a read error. The chain couples TRBV29-1 to TRBJ2-3; no definite D call. With 6 bases removed from V and 4 bases from J, the gap between germline ends came to 14 bases. The CDR3 has 13 amino acids. CDR1 and CDR2 (germline): SQVTM, ANQGSEA. CDR3 amino acids: CSVAGRNADTQYF. CDR3 DNA: TGCAGCGTAGCTGGGCGCAACGCAGATACGCAGTATTTT.

This clonotype has a count of ten or more. The chain joins TRBV28 to TRBJ1-1; D perhaps matches TRBD1 (5 bases). The length of the CDR3 is 11 residues. Germline V gene lookup returns CDR1 MDHEN and CDR2 SYDVKM. The ends were cut back, 10 bases at V and 5 bases at J, with 11 bases in the middle. CDR3 region: CATRGLTEAFF. The CDR3 DNA follows: TGTGCCACGAGGGGCTTGACTGAAGCTTTCTTT.

This clonotype was counted at least ten times. The chain carries TRBV18 and TRBJ1-5; possibly TRBD1 for D (5 bases). The V gene lost 3 bases and the J gene lost 7 bases, with 10 bases spanning the gap. Germline CDR1 is KGHSH and CDR2 is LQKENI. The CDR3 has 13 residues. CDR3 region: CASSPSGLQPQHF. CDR3 sequence (DNA): TGTGCCAGCTCACCCTCAGGGTTACAGCCCCAGCATTTT.